Listed below are T cell receptor beta chains from one sample, sequenced in a study. TCRdb reanalysed the 5' RACE reads using MiXCR and keeps one entry per CDR3 protein. The data show tens of thousands of distinct CDR3 sequences, roughly 28% seen once. Sequenced: naive CD4+ T cells sorted from blood. All receptors derive from a female donor with breast cancer. Both conserved end residues are part of each CDR3. The D gene is left open where the match is weak. Not every row has a clone size; where given, it reads once, few, many or a size class.

j_call	d_call	clone_size	v_call	cdr3_nt	cdr3_aa
TRBJ2-3	TRBD2	.	TRBV7-2	TGTGCCAGCACTAGACTAGCGGGATACGTTGATACGCAGTATTTT	CASTRLAGYVDTQYF
TRBJ1-1	TRBD1	few	TRBV9	TGTGCCAGCAGCCCACGGACAGGGGCGAAGGGAACTGAAGCTTTCTTT	CASSPRTGAKGTEAFF
TRBJ2-5	.	many	TRBV9	TGTGCCAGCAGCCCCGGCCCCCAAGAGACCCAGTACTTC	CASSPGPQETQYF
TRBJ2-3	.	.	TRBV9	TGTGCCAGCAGCGTAGTTTCCACAGAGACGCAGTATTTT	CASSVVSTETQYF
TRBJ2-3	TRBD2	many	TRBV20-1	TGCAGTGCTCCGAAATCTAGCGGCAGCACAGATACGCAGTATTTT	CSAPKSSGSTDTQYF
TRBJ2-3	.	few	TRBV9	TGTGCCAGCAGCGTCGGGACGGTGAGCACAGATACGCAGTATTTT	CASSVGTVSTDTQYF
TRBJ2-7	.	.	TRBV7-8	TGTGCCAGCAGTCCTCATGCCCTAGAGCTAATATACTCCTACGAGCAGTACTTC	CASSPHALELIYSYEQYF
TRBJ2-7	.	many	TRBV6-1	TGTGCCACCAACGTCCCCTTTCTCGAGCAGTACTTC	CATNVPFLEQYF
TRBJ1-1	TRBD1	many	TRBV6-5	TGTGCCAGCAGTTACGACGGGACAGCTGAAGCTTTCTTT	CASSYDGTAEAFF
TRBJ1-5	TRBD1	.	TRBV6-1	TGTGCCAGCAGTTCGGGACAGTACAATCAGCCCCAGCATTTT	CASSSGQYNQPQHF
TRBJ2-7	.	once	TRBV2	TGTGCCAGCAATATACAGGGTATATTCGTCGAGCAGTACTTC	CASNIQGIFVEQYF
TRBJ2-1	TRBD1	.	TRBV20-1	TGCAGTGCTACACAGGGGGCGCGGTACAATGAGCAGTTCTTC	CSATQGARYNEQFF
TRBJ2-1	.	medium-sized	TRBV7-9	TGTGCCAGCAGCTGGATGGCCGGCGATGAGCAGTTCTTC	CASSWMAGDEQFF
TRBJ2-2	.	.	TRBV6-2/TRBV6-3	TGTGCCAGCAGTATCGCCGGGACAACCCCCACCGGGGAGCTGTTTTTT	CASSIAGTTPTGELFF
TRBJ1-1	.	.	TRBV20-1	TGCAGTGCTAGTATGAGGGCCACTGAAGCTTTCTTT	CSASMRATEAFF
TRBJ1-5	TRBD1	few	TRBV6-6	TGTGCCAGCAGTTACCCCGGGACAGGGCTCCAGCCCCAGCATTTT	CASSYPGTGLQPQHF
TRBJ2-5	.	.	TRBV7-9	TGTGCCAGCAGCGTGGGGGCCCAAGAGACCCAGTACTTC	CASSVGAQETQYF
TRBJ2-2	.	.	TRBV6-5	TGTGCCAGCAGTCCAAGGGGAACCGGGGAGCTGTTTTTT	CASSPRGTGELFF
TRBJ1-3	TRBD1	many	TRBV7-2	TGTGCCAGCAGCCCACAGGGGTATGGAAACACCATATATTTT	CASSPQGYGNTIYF
TRBJ1-2	.	.	TRBV2	TGTGCCAGCAGTGAAAGTGGGCATGCTGGCTACACCTTC	CASSESGHAGYTF
TRBJ1-4	.	.	TRBV6-5	TGTGCCAGCAGCCGAAGGAGAACTAATGAAAAACTGTTTTTT	CASSRRRTNEKLFF
TRBJ2-5	.	.	TRBV6-6	TGTGCCAGCCGTGCGCAGGGCGGAGGGGAGACCCAGTACTTC	CASRAQGGGETQYF
TRBJ2-1	.	few	TRBV3-1	TGTGCCAGCAGCCAAGCCAGCCGCAATGAGCAGTTCTTC	CASSQASRNEQFF
TRBJ1-2	TRBD1	medium-sized	TRBV9	TGTGCCAGCAGCCCCAGGGGCACGACAGGGGCCGGCTACACCTTC	CASSPRGTTGAGYTF
TRBJ1-1	.	few	TRBV6-5	TGTGCCAGTAAAAGGTGGGCTGAAGCTTTCTTT	CASKRWAEAFF
TRBJ2-7	.	.	TRBV5-1	TGCGCCAGCAGCTTGGTTGCCGGAAACTACGAGCAGTACTTC	CASSLVAGNYEQYF
TRBJ2-3	.	medium-sized	TRBV7-2	TGTGCCAGCAGCTTGAAAAGTTTCGGGACAGATACGCAGTATTTT	CASSLKSFGTDTQYF
TRBJ2-1	.	many	TRBV12-3/TRBV12-4	TGTGCCAGCACCTATGGGGCAGGAGCCTACAATGAGCAGTTCTTC	CASTYGAGAYNEQFF